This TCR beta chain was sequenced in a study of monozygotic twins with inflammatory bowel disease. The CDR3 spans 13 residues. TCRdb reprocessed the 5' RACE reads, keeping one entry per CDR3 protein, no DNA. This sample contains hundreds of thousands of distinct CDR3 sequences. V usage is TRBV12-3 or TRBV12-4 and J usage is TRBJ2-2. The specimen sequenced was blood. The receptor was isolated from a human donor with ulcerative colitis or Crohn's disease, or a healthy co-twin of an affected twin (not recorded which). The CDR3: CASSLAITGELFF.